The 26 T cell receptor beta chains below all came from one sample that was sequenced in a study of control samples from healthy donors and cancer patients. Using immunoSEQ multiplex PCR, the repertoire was profiled, and TCRdb retains in-frame clones only, with some absent. The table records 150,000 to 200,000 clones, 91% of them present only once. The sequencing sample was made of blood. All receptors come from a woman aged 40 to 49 in good health.

In its sample, this clone was seen once. The chain links TRBV6-5 to TRBJ1-1; 7 bases map to TRBD1. Per germline, CDR1 MNHEY and CDR2 SVGAGI. The CDR3 totals 13 residues. V lost 10 bases, J lost 8 bases, and 13 bases stayed unmatched. The CDR3 DNA reads as TGTGCCAACTCCAACCTATGGGGACAGGAAGCTTTCTTT. This encodes CANSNLWGQEAFF.

The genes are TRBV28 and TRBJ1-1; D not resolved. This CDR3 comprises 18 residues. The V gene lost 2 bases and the J gene lost 1 base, with 20 bases spanning the gap. Germline V gene lookup returns CDR1 MDHEN and CDR2 SYDVKM. The CDR3 spells CASSLNPQTDVWNTEAFF. The CDR3 DNA sequence: TGTGCCAGCAGTTTAAACCCCCAAACCGACGTTTGGAACACTGAAGCTTTCTTT.

V usage is TRBV18 and J usage is TRBJ2-7; 9 positions agree with TRBD1. The length of the CDR3 is 14 residues. Germline lookup yields CDR1 KGHSH and CDR2 LQKENI. V lost 2 bases and J lost 5; bases outside the gene matches: 4. In DNA, the CDR3 is TGTGCCAGCTCACCAGCCGGGACAGGGAACGAGCAGTACTTC. This sequence encodes CASSPAGTGNEQYF.

The rearrangement links TRBV13 to TRBJ2-1, with 15 bases lining up with TRBD2. The CDR3 is 18 residues long. Germline CDR1 reads PRHDT; CDR2 reads FYEKMQ (reference sequence). Unmatched junction bases numbered 14, after V lost 5 bases and J lost 9 bases. The CDR3 nucleotides are TGTGCCAGCAGCCCCGGGACTAGCGGGGGGTACGCAGGGGGTGAGCAGTTCTTC. Encoded protein: CASSPGTSGGYAGGEQFF. The full variable domain, rest sourced from reference TRBV13 and TRBJ2-1, is AAGVIQSPRHLIKEKRETATLKCYPIPRHDTVYWYQQGPGQDPQFLISFYEKMQSDKGSIPDRFSAQQFSDYHSELNMSSLELGDSALYFCASSPGTSGGYAGGEQFFGPGTRLTVL.

The V and J genes are TRBV6-6 and TRBJ1-3, with 7 bases identical to TRBD1. The CDR3 covers 13 residues. The ends lost 6 bases at V and 8 bases at J; junction bases unmatched: 7. Germline V CDR1 and CDR2: MNHNY, SVGAGI (reference sequence). The CDR3 DNA is TGTGCCAGCAGCGACAGGGAGATGCACACCATATATTTT. Protein product: CASSDREMHTIYF.

V is TRBV2 and J is TRBJ2-1, with D perhaps TRBD1 (6 bases). Germline CDR1 is SNHLY and CDR2 is FYNNEI. Trimming took 8 bases from V and 7 from J, leaving 15 bases between them. This CDR3 has 13 residues. The CDR3 loop reads CASVTGRPNEQFF. The CDR3 DNA is TGTGCCAGCGTCACAGGGCGCCCGAATGAGCAGTTCTTC.

This chain joins TRBV7-9 and TRBJ2-1, with 12 bases lining up with TRBD2. Trimming at V came to 6 bases and at J to 8 bases, leaving 11 bases not matched to a gene. The CDR3 loop spans 16 amino acids. Looked up from germline, CDR1 is SEHNR and CDR2 is FQNEAQ (reference sequence). The CDR3 sequence is CASSHFPSGGADEQFF. The CDR3 DNA reads TGTGCCAGCAGTCATTTTCCTAGCGGGGGGGCCGATGAGCAGTTCTTC. Full variable domain (outside the CDR3, taken from reference TRBV7-9 and TRBJ2-1): DTGVSQNPRHKITKRGQNVTFRCDPISEHNRLYWYRQTLGQGPEFLTYFQNEAQLEKSRLLSDRFSAERPKGSFSTLEIQRTEQGDSAMYLCASSHFPSGGADEQFFGPGTRLTVL.

The gene calls are TRBV10-3 and TRBJ1-1, with D perhaps matching TRBD1 (5 bases). Germline assignment: CDR1 ENHRY and CDR2 SYGVKD. CDR3 size: 11 residues. V was cut by 10 bases and J by 4 bases, with 10 bases left in between. The CDR3 protein is CATGTFTEAFF. Written as DNA, the CDR3 is TGTGCCACAGGGACGTTCACTGAAGCTTTCTTT.

The V call is TRBV2, the J call TRBJ1-2; 7 bases line up with TRBD1. The CDR3 spans 14 residues. The germline CDR1 and CDR2 sequences are SNHLY and FYNNEI. V was pared by 7 bases and J by 3 bases, with 8 bases of the junction left unmatched. CDR3 DNA: TGTGCCAGCACCGAGCAGGGGGGTTACTATGGCTACACCTTC. As protein: CASTEQGGYYGYTF.

The chain recombines TRBV6-5 with TRBJ2-7; D gene uncertain. Germline CDR1 and CDR2: MNHEY and SVGAGI. The V end lost 5 bases, the J end lost 4 bases, and 3 bases lay between the germline ends. CDR3 length: 10 residues. DNA of the CDR3: TGTGCCAGCAGTACGTACGAGCAGTACTTC. Translating gives CASSTYEQYF.

The CDR3 loop reads CASSQGNEQYF. The CDR3 nucleotides read TGTGCCAGCAGCCAAGGGAACGAGCAGTACTTC. The chain couples TRBV12-3 or TRBV12-4 to TRBJ2-7; unclear D gene. The V and J ends lost 6 bases and 5 bases respectively, with 8 bases between them. The CDR3 is made up of 11 amino acids.

The chain uses TRBV4-1 and TRBJ1-1; a possible D gene is TRBD1 (6 bases). The V end lost 1 base, the J end lost 6 bases, and 12 bases lay between the germline ends. The V gene's germline CDR1 is MGHRA and CDR2 YSYEKL. The CDR3 has 14 residues. The CDR3 DNA is TGCGCCAGCAGCCAAGTGGGGGGCGCGGCTGAAGCTTTCTTT. Translation gives CASSQVGGAAEAFF.

This chain links TRBV4-1 with TRBJ1-2; 9 positions agree with TRBD1. The CDR3 totals 15 residues. The junction had 5 bases not matched to a gene; V was cut back by 4 bases and J by 2 bases. The V gene's germline CDR1 is MGHRA and CDR2 YSYEKL. CDR3 amino acids: CASSLTGTGNYGYTF. The DNA of the CDR3 is TGCGCCAGCAGCCTGACCGGGACAGGGAACTATGGCTACACCTTC.

The chain combines TRBV6-5 with TRBJ2-7; D ambiguous. V was cut by 11 bases and J by 0 bases, with 11 bases left in between. Per the germline V gene, CDR1 is MNHEY and CDR2 is SVGAGI. This CDR3 is built from 12 residues. The CDR3 here is CAVRLISYEQYF. The CDR3 bases are TGTGCCGTAAGGTTAATCTCCTACGAGCAGTACTTC.

The chain recombines TRBV4-1 with TRBJ1-2; D may be TRBD1 (6 bases). Trimming cost V 3 bases and J 3 bases, with 17 bases left between them. In germline, CDR1 is MGHRA, CDR2 YSYEKL. The CDR3 runs to 16 residues. As DNA, the CDR3 is TGCGCCAGCAGCCAGGACGGAGACAGGTGGGACTATGGCTACACCTTC. Residues: CASSQDGDRWDYGYTF.

This rearrangement joins TRBV15 to TRBJ2-3; TRBD2 matches 8 bases. This CDR3 has 16 amino acids. J lost 1 base, V lost 1 base, and 4 bases had no gene match. CDR1 is LNHNV and CDR2 is YYDKDF in the germline V gene (reference sequence). CDR3 bases: TGTGCCACCAGCAGAGTGTTCGGGGGGGGCACAGATACGCAGTATTTT. This gives the protein CATSRVFGGGTDTQYF.

The V and J genes are TRBV3-1 (or the pseudogene TRBV3-2) and TRBJ2-3; tentatively, D is TRBD1 or TRBD2 (5 bases each). CDR1 is LGHDT, CDR2 YNNKEL, per germline (reference sequence). V gave up 0 bases and J gave up 0 bases, with 13 bases separating them. The CDR3 totals 17 residues. CDR3 in amino acids: CASSQEPGRISTDTQYF. CDR3 DNA: TGTGCCAGCAGCCAAGAGCCGGGACGGATAAGCACAGATACGCAGTATTTT.

V and J are TRBV5-5 and TRBJ2-1; 12 positions agree with TRBD2. The junction had 8 bases not matched to a gene; V was cut back by 4 bases and J by 0 bases. This CDR3 has 18 amino acids. The germline CDR1 and CDR2 sequences are SGHKS and YYEKEE (reference sequence). The CDR3 is CASSVLAGGPSSYNEQFF. In DNA, the CDR3 is TGTGCCAGCAGCGTACTAGCGGGGGGCCCAAGCTCCTACAATGAGCAGTTCTTC. The full variable domain, its missing parts supplied by reference TRBV5-5 and TRBJ2-1, is DAGVTQSPTHLIKTRGQQVTLRCSPISGHKSVSWYQQVLGQGPQFIFQYYEKEERGRGNFPDRFSARQFPNYSSELNVNALLLGDSALYLCASSVLAGGPSSYNEQFFGPGTRLTVL.

This sequence joins TRBV7-9 and TRBJ1-2; D is possibly TRBD1 (5 bases). V dropped 3 bases and J dropped 8 bases, with 19 bases sitting between them. The germline gives CDR1 SEHNR, CDR2 FQNEAQ (reference sequence). The length of the CDR3 is 15 residues. The CDR3 loop reads CASSFAAGELRGYTF. Written as DNA, the CDR3 is TGTGCCAGCAGCTTCGCGGCGGGGGAGCTTCGAGGCTACACCTTC.

This chain uses TRBV7-6 with TRBJ1-4; 11 positions agree with TRBD1. After removal of 5 bases from V and 5 bases from J, the junction contained 4 bases not matched to a gene. The CDR3 is made up of 15 amino acids. The V gene's germline CDR1 is SGHVS and CDR2 FNYEAQ. This CDR3 is CASSKGQGDNEKLFF. As DNA, the CDR3 is TGTGCCAGCAGCAAGGGACAGGGGGACAATGAAAAACTGTTTTTT.

This sequence joins TRBV11-2 and TRBJ2-2; D is unresolved. V was cut by 4 bases and J by 9 bases, with 18 bases left in between. This CDR3 contains 15 residues. CDR1 and CDR2 (germline): SGHAT, FQNNGV. CDR3 bases: TGTGCCAGCAGCTCCGCCACTCAGGTGCACCGGGAGCTGTTTTTT. This gives the protein CASSSATQVHRELFF.

This chain joins TRBV5-1 and TRBJ1-1; perhaps TRBD1 as D (6 bases). CDR3 length equals 15 residues. The V end was cut by 0 bases, the J end by 0 bases, with 9 bases between. The V gene's germline CDR1 is SGHRS and CDR2 YFSETQ. The CDR3 reads CASSLAQGMNTEAFF. The CDR3 DNA sequence: TGCGCCAGCAGCTTGGCCCAGGGGATGAACACTGAAGCTTTCTTT.

The chain joins TRBV18 to TRBJ1-2; TRBD1 matches at 8 bases. The V segment lost 2 bases and the J segment 4 bases; nucleotides outside the gene matches: 9. Germline V gives CDR1 KGHSH, CDR2 LQKENI. The CDR3 consists of 16 residues. CDR3 region: CASSPTDRGKSYGYTF. CDR3 bases: TGTGCCAGCTCACCAACCGACAGGGGAAAGAGCTATGGCTACACCTTC.

This clone was seen a handful of times. This rearrangement joins TRBV7-4 to TRBJ2-1, with 12 bases identical to TRBD2. Germline CDR1 reads SGHVT; CDR2 reads SQSDAQ. The CDR3 contains 19 residues. V shed 5 bases, J shed 9 bases, and the junction held 20 bases outside the gene matches. In DNA form, the CDR3 reads TGTGCCAGCAGCCTAAAACTGGGGCTAGCGGGGGGGCAATGGAGTGAGCAGTTCTTC. Residues: CASSLKLGLAGGQWSEQFF.

The chain has TRBV6-5 and TRBJ2-7; a weak D match, TRBD1 (5 bases). V was pared by 6 bases and J by 2 bases, with 11 bases between. Looked up from germline, CDR1 is MNHEY and CDR2 is SVGAGI. The CDR3 has 13 residues. This CDR3 reads CASRRQWAYEQYF. The CDR3 DNA follows: TGTGCCAGCAGAAGACAGTGGGCCTACGAGCAGTACTTC.

The chain couples TRBV7-3 to TRBJ2-3, with 7 bases aligning to TRBD1. The trim removed 5 bases at V and 0 bases at J, leaving 2 bases unmatched. The CDR3 is made up of 14 amino acids. CDR1 is SGHTA, CDR2 FQGTGA, per germline. CDR3 amino acids: CASSPDRSTDTQYF. Written as DNA, the CDR3 is TGTGCCAGCAGCCCGGACAGGAGCACAGATACGCAGTATTTT.